Sequencing of this T cell receptor beta chain was carried out in a study of blood T cell repertoires in COVID-19. Whole-study context: Italy, Spain and the United States were the sources of the convalescent and acute COVID-19 samples. T cells, B-cell-depleted T cells, or PBMCs supplied cDNA or gDNA.

Per the original methods: Reference gene primer amplification gave estimated nucleated cell counts. TCRdb keeps only in-frame clones here, not all; method: immunoSEQ multiplex PCR. V, J and clone size derive from that table, while D and trimming were established from the DNA sequence. Altogether 270,000 or so clones are present, 81% being singletons, with the ten largest covering around 2.9%. The sample consisted of peripheral blood. The receptor comes from a woman aged 55-75 years with active or convalescent COVID-19.

The CDR3 DNA is TGTGCCAGTAGTCGTGGACAGGGGGCTCAGGACACTGAAGCTTTCTTT. Translation: CASSRGQGAQDTEAFF. V usage is TRBV19 and J usage is TRBJ1-1, with TRBD1 matching over 11 bases. The V gene end was trimmed by 5 bases and the J gene end by 3 bases; junction bases not matched to a gene: 8. Germline CDR1 and CDR2: LNHDA and SQIVND (reference sequence). The CDR3 is 16 residues long.